A selection of T cell receptor beta chains follows, all from one sample in a study of cytomegalovirus exposure and HLA in healthy donors. Profiling relied on immunoSEQ multiplex PCR, and the TCRdb table lists in-frame clones only, not all of them. The table lists about 170,000 clones. Source material: PBMCs. These TCRs come from a woman between 18 and 29 years old in good health and CMV-seropositive. Each CDR3 is given with its conserved first and last residue. A D gene is named only where the DNA matches it firmly.

TRBV20-1,NA,TRBJ2-1,TGCAGTGCCGTCGGGAATGAGCAGTTCTTC,CSAVGNEQFF
TRBV29-1,NA,TRBJ1-4,TGCAGCGTCAGGCCAACTAATGAAAAACTGTTTTTT,CSVRPTNEKLFF
TRBV7-2,NA,TRBJ1-6,TGTGCCAGCAGCTTAGAGGCAGGGAGGAATTCACCCCTCCACTTT,CASSLEAGRNSPLHF
TRBV15,TRBD1,TRBJ1-4,TGTGCCACCAGCAGAGGCCCTGGAAGGACAGGAGGGGAAAAACTGTTTTTT,CATSRGPGRTGGEKLFF
TRBV6-1,NA,TRBJ1-3,TGTGCCAGCAGTGAACAGGCCTCACGGTTCTCTGGAAACACCATATATTTT,CASSEQASRFSGNTIYF
TRBV9,NA,TRBJ2-5,TGTGCCAGCGCGAAGCAGCGGCAAGGAGAGACCCAGTACTTC,CASAKQRQGETQYF
TRBV7-9,NA,TRBJ1-1,TGTGCCAGCAGCTTTTCCGGGGTGATGAACACTGAAGCTTTCTTT,CASSFSGVMNTEAFF
TRBV5-1,TRBD1,TRBJ1-1,TGCGCCAGCAGCGTCGGGACAGGGCCAGCTGAAGCTTTCTTT,CASSVGTGPAEAFF
TRBV5-4,TRBD1,TRBJ1-1,TGTGCCAGCAGCTCAAGAAGACAGGGATCGAACACTGAAGCTTTCTTT,CASSSRRQGSNTEAFF
TRBV25-1,NA,TRBJ1-5,TGTCCGACTATCTCAGGCCAGCCCCAGCATTTT,CPTISGQPQHF